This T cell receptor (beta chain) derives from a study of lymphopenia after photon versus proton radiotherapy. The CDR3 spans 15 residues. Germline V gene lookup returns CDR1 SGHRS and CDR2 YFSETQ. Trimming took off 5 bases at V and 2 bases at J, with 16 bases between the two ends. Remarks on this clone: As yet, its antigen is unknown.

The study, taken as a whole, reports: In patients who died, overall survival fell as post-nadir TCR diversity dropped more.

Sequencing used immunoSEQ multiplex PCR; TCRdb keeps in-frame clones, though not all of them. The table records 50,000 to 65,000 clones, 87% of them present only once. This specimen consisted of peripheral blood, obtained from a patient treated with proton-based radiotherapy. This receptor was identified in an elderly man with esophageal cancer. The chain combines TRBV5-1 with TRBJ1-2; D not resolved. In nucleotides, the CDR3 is TGCGCCAGCAGGTCAACAGCGACTTCAAACTATGGCTACACCTTC. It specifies CASRSTATSNYGYTF.